What follows is one TCR beta chain and its context. These data come from a study of control samples from healthy donors and cancer patients. TCRdb's copy holds only in-frame clones and misses some; the assay was immunoSEQ multiplex PCR. Here the sample spans 150,000 to 200,000 clones, around 92% being singletons. The sequenced sample consisted of blood. The clonotype was recovered from a woman aged 40 to 50 in good health.

CDR3 nucleotides: TGCAGCGCCGAACCAGCTAGCACAGATACGCAGTATTTT. This translates into CSAEPASTDTQYF. V gene TRBV29-1 combines with J gene TRBJ2-3, with D uncertain. The CDR3 extends over 13 amino acids. Germline V gene data show CDR1 as SQVTM and CDR2 as ANQGSEA. Trimming removed 7 bases at V and 0 bases at J, with 11 bases between.